These T cell receptor beta chains were read from a single sample in a study of shared clonotypes between healthy human individuals. Method: immunoSEQ multiplex PCR; TCRdb's copy keeps in-frame clones and lacks some. The table shows over a million clones, with about 80% occurring only once. Sequencing used memory CD4+ T cells from PBMCs. The receptors shown here come from a young man in good health. Some clones in this sample may be carry-over from other donors' samples. Both conserved end residues are part of each CDR3. A D gene is named only where the DNA matches it firmly. The listing skips clone size in some rows; elsewhere it reads once, few, many or a size class.

TRBJ2-5 | - | 15 | - | TRBV7-9 | TGTGCCAGCAGCGACCTGGGACGAAACCAAGAGACCCAGTACTTC | CASSDLGRNQETQYF
TRBJ1-1 | - | 13 | - | TRBV7-3 | TGTGCCAGCACCCTGTCTGGGTCCACTGAAGCTTTCTTT | CASTLSGSTEAFF
TRBJ2-7 | - | 13 | - | TRBV25-1 | TGTGCCAGCAGTGACTGGCTGGCGGGCGAGCAGTACTTC | CASSDWLAGEQYF
TRBJ1-5 | - | 15 | - | TRBV27 | TGTGCCAGCAGTTCGAGAGGGATCGGAAATCAGCCCCAGCATTTT | CASSSRGIGNQPQHF
TRBJ2-7 | - | 17 | once | TRBV5-1 | TGCGCCAGCAGCTTGGCCGGGGGTACCCAAATTTCCTACGAGCAGTACTTC | CASSLAGGTQISYEQYF
TRBJ1-4 | TRBD1 | 15 | - | TRBV5-8 | TGTGCCAGCAGCTTCGGGACAGGGAAGAATGAAAAACTGTTTTTT | CASSFGTGKNEKLFF
TRBJ2-7 | TRBD1 | 14 | - | TRBV5-1 | TGCGCCAGCAGCTTATACAGGGGGAAGAACGAGCAGTACTTC | CASSLYRGKNEQYF
TRBJ2-1 | TRBD1 | 14 | - | TRBV11-1 | TGTGCCAGCAGCTTTAACAGGGGCTTGGGTGAGCAGTTCTTC | CASSFNRGLGEQFF
TRBJ1-4 | TRBD1 | 14 | - | TRBV11-2 | TGTGCCAGCAGTCAAAGGGGGCTGGGTGAAAAACTGTTTTTT | CASSQRGLGEKLFF
TRBJ2-7 | - | 12 | - | TRBV6-1 | TGTGCCAGCAGTGGGGACACCTACGAGCAGTACTTC | CASSGDTYEQYF
TRBJ2-7 | - | 14 | - | TRBV11-2 | TGTGCCAGCACCTCAATCCGGAACTCCTACGAGCAGTACTTC | CASTSIRNSYEQYF
TRBJ2-7 | - | 13 | - | TRBV6-5 | TGTGCCAGCAGTACGTGGACGGGCGACGAGCAGTACTTC | CASSTWTGDEQYF
TRBJ2-5 | - | 15 | - | TRBV28 | TGTGCCAGCAGTCTACAGTCGGGGGGCAAAGAGACCCAGTACTTC | CASSLQSGGKETQYF
TRBJ2-1 | TRBD1 | 15 | - | TRBV15 | TGTGCCACCAGCACCTCCGGGACAGTGAGGAATGAGCAGTTCTTC | CATSTSGTVRNEQFF
TRBJ1-2 | - | 13 | - | TRBV28 | TGTGCCAGTGGGGTGACCGGGCCATATGGCTACACCTTC | CASGVTGPYGYTF
TRBJ2-3 | - | 13 | - | TRBV7-3 | TGTGCCAGCAGCTCCCCCGGGATAGATACGCAGTATTTT | CASSSPGIDTQYF
TRBJ1-1 | - | 13 | many | TRBV6-1 | TGTGCCAGCAGTGGTGATTATAGGGCTGAAGCTTTCTTT | CASSGDYRAEAFF
TRBJ2-1 | - | 14 | - | TRBV16 | TGTGCCAGCAGCCAATGGACTACCTACAATGAGCAGTTCTTC | CASSQWTTYNEQFF
TRBJ2-1 | - | 13 | - | TRBV9 | TGTGCCAGCAGCGTAGCCCCGACCAATGAGCAGTTCTTC | CASSVAPTNEQFF
TRBJ2-1 | TRBD2 | 16 | - | TRBV7-9 | TGTGCCAGCAGTCCCGGGGGGTCCCTCTCCTACAATGAGCAGTTCTTC | CASSPGGSLSYNEQFF
TRBJ2-3 | TRBD2 | 16 | few | TRBV5-4 | TGTGCCAGCAGCTCCGGGACTAGCGGTGGGGGAGATACGCAGTATTTT | CASSSGTSGGGDTQYF
TRBJ2-1 | - | 14 | - | TRBV5-1 | TGCGCCAGCAGCTTGTTGGCCGATCGGGGTGAGCAGTTCTTC | CASSLLADRGEQFF
TRBJ2-7 | - | 15 | - | TRBV6-1 | TGTGCCAGCAGTGAAACCTCGGGAGTCACTTACGAGCAGTACTTC | CASSETSGVTYEQYF
TRBJ2-7 | TRBD2 | 16 | - | TRBV11-3 | TGTGCCAGCAGCGCCTCGGAGGGACTAGCGGGAGAGGAGCAGTACTTC | CASSASEGLAGEEQYF
TRBJ2-3 | - | 14 | - | TRBV29-1 | TGCAGCGTTGATTTGGGGGACGGCACAGATACGCAGTATTTT | CSVDLGDGTDTQYF
TRBJ2-2 | - | 14 | - | TRBV5-1 | TGCGCCAGCAGCGCGCAACTAGACACCGGGGAGCTGTTTTTT | CASSAQLDTGELFF
TRBJ2-3 | - | 13 | - | TRBV2 | TGTGCCAGCGGAGATGGACGGGCGGATACGCAGTATTTT | CASGDGRADTQYF
TRBJ2-4 | TRBD1 | 13 | - | TRBV25-1 | TGTGCCAGCAGTGCGCAGGGGGTGAACATTCAGTACTTC | CASSAQGVNIQYF